This is a list of T cell receptor beta chains from one sample in a study of cytomegalovirus exposure and HLA in healthy donors. Assay used: immunoSEQ multiplex PCR; TCRdb lists only in-frame clones, some missing. The sample records approximately 170,000 clones, 71% being singletons. Sequenced material: PBMCs. Receptors were obtained from a girl under 18 in good health and CMV-seronegative. Each CDR3 is given with its conserved first and last residue. Fields, in order: J gene, V gene, CDR3 protein.

TRBJ1-1,TRBV19,CASSIAGVGNTEAFF
TRBJ1-2,TRBV9,CASSVGPLPDGYTF
TRBJ1-2,TRBV2,CASSEAARQVLAYYGYTF
TRBJ2-7,TRBV29-1,CSVRSPGGPLYEQYF
TRBJ1-3,TRBV2,CASSEGGPFGNTIYF
TRBJ1-1,TRBV18,CASSPETGTKAFF
TRBJ2-3,TRBV5-1,CASSPSLGTDTQYF
TRBJ1-1,TRBV5-4,CASSWGQGGTGTEAFF
TRBJ1-2,TRBV5-1,CASSAGGQEPGYTF
TRBJ2-5,TRBV7-8,CASSPPVGRGRRETQYF
TRBJ2-3,TRBV6-1,CASTRQVSDTQYF
TRBJ2-7,TRBV27,CASSLSGGPGRYYEQYF
TRBJ1-3,TRBV5-1,CASSVGQGNTIYF
TRBJ2-2,TRBV23-1,CASSQRLAGVTRSLTGELFF
TRBJ1-5,TRBV2,CASSEIQGASNQPQHF
TRBJ1-1,TRBV5-1,CASESEGFRNTEAFF
TRBJ2-7,TRBV6-1,CASSVPRQEGEQYF
TRBJ1-2,TRBV27,CASSLTGRGNYGYTF
TRBJ2-1,TRBV9,CASSFRRESSYNEQFF
TRBJ1-3,TRBV5-1,CASSSETLDSDPGNTIYF
TRBJ1-2,TRBV6-1,CASSEGGGLGYTF
TRBJ2-3,TRBV2,CASSPGGQDTDTQYF
TRBJ2-3,TRBV12-5,CASAWGGSAGQRTDTQYF
TRBJ2-3,TRBV7-7,CASSLGTSGGDTQYF
TRBJ1-1,TRBV6-5,CAAIAGGTVKAFF
TRBJ2-2,TRBV18,CASSRDSTGELFF
TRBJ1-2,TRBV7-2,CASSSRDSLYGYTF
TRBJ1-1,TRBV10-3,CAISAETILNTEAFF
TRBJ1-4,TRBV2,CASRTGDEKLFF
TRBJ2-4,TRBV30,CAWRWSRGGSRDIQYF
TRBJ2-1,TRBV11-3,CASSLSPGGWDEQFF
NA,TRBV30,CAWSPGGSNYEQYF
TRBJ1-2,TRBV18,CASSRGQDYGYTF
TRBJ1-5,TRBV19,CASSIGLRTDSNQPQHF
TRBJ2-7,TRBV5-1,CASSSGDRGVEQYF
TRBJ1-2,TRBV27,CASSSGGAFGYTF
TRBJ1-2,TRBV10-3,CAITDESGANYGYTF
TRBJ1-4,TRBV5-1,CASKPNSLNEKLFF
TRBJ1-1,TRBV5-8,CASSYGQYDLAFF
TRBJ1-4,TRBV19,CASSTEGAKLFF
TRBJ1-1,TRBV11-2,CASSLGVRGGAAFF
TRBJ2-2,TRBV2,CASSPRTQQSGELFF
TRBJ1-3,TRBV27,CSSPGSSIPGNTIYF
TRBJ2-1,TRBV7-8,CASSFDRGKHEQFF
TRBJ1-5,TRBV5-6,CASSFSDSNQPQHF
TRBJ2-5,TRBV7-8,CASRLAGGKETQYF
TRBJ2-2,TRBV9,CASSARGTVPDTGELFF
TRBJ1-1,TRBV7-6,CASTGLQESTEAFF
TRBJ2-7,TRBV7-8,CASSLAGGSSYEQYF
TRBJ1-3,TRBV6-6,CASIGGPTSGNTIYF
TRBJ2-7,TRBV6-1,CASGLARLGGEQYF
TRBJ1-1,TRBV19,CASRMDKATEAFF
TRBJ2-2,TRBV6-6,CASTLGGYTGELFF
TRBJ1-2,TRBV5-6,CASSLLKGVDGYTF
TRBJ2-5,TRBV7-2,CASSLSSGKETQYF